What follows are 24 T cell receptor beta chains derived from one specimen sequenced in a study of OX40 agonist ivuxolimab in advanced cancers. Assay: immunoSEQ multiplex PCR; the TCRdb copy retains only in-frame clones and omits some. The sample includes more than 35,000 clones, approximately 80% of them seen just once. The sample here was CD4+ or CD8+ T cells sorted from blood, taken in a trial of the OX40 agonist ivuxolimab. These receptors came from an adult with an advanced solid tumor such as melanoma, head and neck, liver or kidney cancer.

The chain employs TRBV2 and TRBJ2-7; 11 bases fit TRBD2. The ends lost 7 bases at V and 6 bases at J; junction bases unmatched: 8. Germline lookup yields CDR1 SNHLY and CDR2 FYNNEI. The CDR3 is 14 residues long. The CDR3 DNA sequence: TGTGCCAGCACCCGGACTAGCGGGCGCGGCGAGCAGTACTTC. As protein: CASTRTSGRGEQYF.

The chain has TRBV15 and TRBJ2-1; D is possibly TRBD1 (5 bases). The CDR3 is made up of 15 amino acids. V dropped 0 bases and J dropped 2 bases, with 8 bases sitting between them. The germline V gene has CDR1 LNHNV and CDR2 YYDKDF (reference sequence). The CDR3: CATSRERGTYNEQFF. The DNA for the CDR3 is TGTGCCACCAGCAGAGAAAGGGGAACCTACAATGAGCAGTTCTTC.

In its sample, this clone was seen a few times. The chain employs TRBV6-5 and TRBJ2-1; 15 positions agree with TRBD2. V trimming: 6 bases; J trimming: 10 bases; junction bases outside the gene matches: 4. Germline V CDR1 and CDR2: MNHEY, SVGAGI. CDR3 length equals 14 residues. CDR3 loop: CASRPGLAGGEQFF. The CDR3 coding sequence is TGTGCCAGCAGGCCGGGACTAGCGGGAGGAGAGCAGTTCTTC.

V is TRBV7-2 and J is TRBJ2-7, with a weak D call TRBD2 (7 bases). CDR1 SGHTA and CDR2 FQGNSA come from the germline V gene. The CDR3 has 14 residues. Between the trimmed V and J ends, which lost 8 bases and 2 bases, there was a span of 16 bases. CDR3 protein: CASGLKGGAYEQYF. The CDR3 DNA sequence: TGTGCCAGCGGACTCAAGGGGGGGGCCTACGAGCAGTACTTC.

This chain links TRBV27 with TRBJ2-5; a weak D match, TRBD2 (5 bases). The CDR3 is 14 residues long. Trimming stripped 5 bases from V and 2 bases from J, with 12 bases between. From germline, CDR1 is MNHEY and CDR2 SMNVEV (reference sequence). In DNA form, the CDR3 reads TGTGCCAGCAGTCGAAGAGGGCGGCAAGAGACCCAGTACTTC. Amino acids: CASSRRGRQETQYF.

The CDR3 reads CASSLVVPDYGYTF. The CDR3 coding sequence is TGTGCCAGCAGCTTAGTGGTTCCGGACTATGGCTACACCTTC. The chain recombines TRBV7-2 with TRBJ1-2; D unresolved. From germline, CDR1 is SGHTA and CDR2 FQGNSA. The CDR3 contains 14 residues. V lost 1 base and J lost 3, with 9 bases in between.

J is TRBJ1-4 and V is TRBV4-1; weak D call: TRBD1 (6 bases). The germline gives CDR1 MGHRA, CDR2 YSYEKL. The CDR3 is made up of 16 amino acids. V lost 3 bases and J lost 7, with 18 bases in between. CDR3 DNA sequence: TGCGCCAGCAGCCAGGTAGAACAGGGTTTTCGTGAAAAACTGTTTTTT. It codes for CASSQVEQGFREKLFF.

CDR3 residues: CASRIGGTGENIQYF. The DNA of the CDR3 is TGTGCCAGCAGAATAGGGGGGACAGGGGAGAACATTCAGTACTTC. The chain recombines TRBV2 with TRBJ2-4; 10 bases line up with TRBD1. The junction had 9 bases not matched to a gene; V was cut back by 6 bases and J by 7 bases. In germline, CDR1 is SNHLY, CDR2 FYNNEI. This CDR3 region has 15 residues.

The gene calls are TRBV5-8 and TRBJ1-4; possibly TRBD1 for D (5 bases). The CDR3 contains 14 residues. In germline, CDR1 is SGHTS, CDR2 YDEGEE. Trimming removed 2 bases at V and 7 bases at J, with 12 bases between. Here the CDR3 reads CASSFRVRGEKLFF. The CDR3 nucleotides are TGTGCCAGCAGCTTCAGGGTACGCGGTGAAAAACTGTTTTTT.

V is TRBV6-5 and J is TRBJ2-7; 9 bases fit TRBD1. Trimming removed 0 bases from V and 5 bases from J; junction bases left unmatched: 5. There are 15 residues in the CDR3. Germline lookup yields CDR1 MNHEY and CDR2 SVGAGI. CDR3 coding DNA: TGTGCCAGCAGTTACTCGACAGGGGGTATCGACGAGCAGTACTTC. This gives the protein CASSYSTGGIDEQYF.

In its sample, this clone is medium-sized. The chain employs TRBV27 and TRBJ2-7; TRBD2 might be the D (6 bases). CDR1 is MNHEY and CDR2 is SMNVEV in the germline V gene (reference sequence). V lost 5 bases, J lost 2 bases, and 16 bases lay in between. The CDR3 runs to 15 residues. CDR3 amino acids: CASSPTYRETYEQYF. The CDR3 region has the DNA TGTGCCAGCAGTCCGACGTACCGGGAGACCTACGAGCAGTACTTC.

J is TRBJ1-1 and V is TRBV7-2; the D is unclear. CDR1 is SGHTA, CDR2 FQGNSA, per germline. Trimming left V 0 bases short and J 3 bases short, with 8 bases between. The CDR3 is made up of 14 amino acids. DNA of the CDR3: TGTGCCAGCAGCTTAGCTCCGATTTACACTGAAGCTTTCTTT. Amino acids: CASSLAPIYTEAFF.

The chain combines TRBV19 with TRBJ2-1; no clear D. Germline V gene sequence: CDR1 LNHDA, CDR2 SQIVND (reference sequence). CDR3 length: 13 residues. The V and J ends lost 5 bases and 1 base respectively, with 6 bases between them. CDR3 nucleotides: TGTGCCAGTAGTTACCCGTCCTACAATGAGCAGTTCTTC. This codes for CASSYPSYNEQFF.

The V gene is TRBV7-8, the J gene TRBJ2-7; 10 bases agree with TRBD1. Per germline, CDR1 SGHVS and CDR2 FQNEAQ. The CDR3 runs to 15 residues. V trimming: 1 base; J trimming: 5 bases; junction bases outside the gene matches: 5. The CDR3 sequence: CASSLDGDRGHEQYF. Written as DNA, the CDR3 is TGTGCCAGCAGCTTAGACGGGGACAGGGGCCACGAGCAGTACTTC.

The chain joins TRBV5-1 to TRBJ2-5, with a weak D call TRBD1 (6 bases). The CDR3 extends over 15 amino acids. CDR1 and CDR2 from the germline V gene are SGHRS and YFSETQ. V lost 3 bases and J 3 bases, leaving 15 bases between the germline ends. CDR3 in DNA: TGCGCCAGCAGCTCCCAGGGACATGCCGAAGAGACCCAGTACTTC. As protein: CASSSQGHAEETQYF.

The chain uses TRBV7-9 and TRBJ1-2; D is unclear. CDR1 SEHNR and CDR2 FQNEAQ come from the germline V gene (reference sequence). V shed 5 bases and J shed 0 bases, with 13 bases lying between them. This CDR3 comprises 15 residues. The chain's CDR3 is CASSGGAGANYGYTF. DNA of the CDR3: TGTGCCAGCAGCGGTGGTGCAGGCGCTAACTATGGCTACACCTTC.

CDR3 sequence: CASSSGLSFISSGNTIYF. CDR3 nucleotide sequence: TGTGCCAGCAGCTCCGGCCTATCGTTTATCAGCTCTGGAAACACCATATATTTT. The chain employs TRBV11-2 and TRBJ1-3; D is unclear. There are 18 residues in the CDR3. Germline loops: CDR1 SGHAT, CDR2 FQNNGV. Between the trimmed V and J ends, which lost 4 bases and 0 bases, there was a span of 19 bases.

The chain recombines TRBV5-1 with TRBJ2-5, with TRBD2 identical over 10 bases. The assigned J gene may be wrong: the sequence end matches TRBJ2-7 better. CDR1 is SGHRS and CDR2 is YFSETQ in the germline V gene. The CDR3 spans 15 residues. The CDR3 here is CASSPRTSGFYEQYF. The CDR3 coding sequence is TGCGCCAGCAGCCCCAGGACTAGCGGTTTCTACGAGCAGTACTTC.

V usage is TRBV25-1 and J usage is TRBJ2-2; either TRBD1 or TRBD2 may supply D (5 bases each). Trimming removed 0 bases from V and 7 bases from J, with 12 bases in between. Germline V CDR1 and CDR2: MGHDK, SYGVNS. This CDR3 spans 15 amino acids. CDR3 in DNA: TGTGCCAGCAGTGAATACGTGGCAGGGAGCGGGGAGCTGTTTTTT. It yields the protein CASSEYVAGSGELFF.

The chain combines TRBV5-5 with TRBJ2-3, with D uncertain. Germline assignment: CDR1 SGHKS and CDR2 YYEKEE (reference sequence). The CDR3 has 11 residues. Trimming removed 2 bases at V and 2 bases at J, with 0 bases between. The chain's CDR3 is CASSFTDTQYF. The CDR3, as DNA: TGTGCCAGCAGCTTCACAGATACGCAGTATTTT.

The chain is built from TRBV6-1 and TRBJ2-7; D uncertain. Germline CDR1 MNHNS, CDR2 SASEGT. Trimming took 4 bases from V and 6 from J, leaving 13 bases between them. There are 13 residues in the CDR3. DNA for the CDR3: TGTGCCAGCAGTGCACCATTGGGCCTCGAGCAGTACTTC. Its protein is CASSAPLGLEQYF.

The chain combines TRBV19 with TRBJ2-1, with a possible D match to TRBD2 (5 bases). This CDR3 comprises 14 residues. CDR1 is LNHDA and CDR2 is SQIVND in the germline V gene (reference sequence). V lost 3 bases to trimming and J lost 8 bases, with 14 bases between them. The CDR3 coding sequence is TGTGCCAGTAGTATTCGCCTGGGAGCGGATGAGCAGTTCTTC. Protein sequence: CASSIRLGADEQFF.

The chain combines TRBV7-9 with TRBJ2-5; D gene ambiguous. The better agreement between TRBJ2-7 and the DNA end casts doubt on the J call. Germline V CDR1 and CDR2: SEHNR, FQNEAQ (reference sequence). The CDR3 is made up of 14 amino acids. CDR3 nucleotide sequence: TGTGCCAGCAGCTTAGCCGTGAGCTCCTACGAGCAGTACTTC. It specifies CASSLAVSSYEQYF.

This chain joins TRBV4-1 and TRBJ2-7; no definite D call. Trimming removed 1 base at V and 7 bases at J, with 14 bases between. Germline CDR1 and CDR2: MGHRA and YSYEKL. This CDR3 region has 14 residues. This CDR3 reads CASSQGALLEEQYF. The CDR3 DNA reads TGCGCCAGCAGCCAAGGAGCGCTTTTGGAGGAGCAGTACTTC.